The entry below describes one TCR beta chain. Its target is unknown. The source of the sample is a study of human T cells and chemical hapten exposure. Study-wide results and caveats: High-frequency TCRs, those above 1 in 1000, stayed the same after DPC sensitization.

TCRdb called the RACE reads again in MiXCR, with one record for every CDR3 protein. The table includes about 77,000 distinct CDR3 sequences, about 9.2% detected once. The time point denotes: healthy volunteer bleed at 6 weeks. Unfractionated whole blood served as the source for total RNA extraction. The receptor's source is a female donor in good health. Some clones in this sample may be carry-over from other donors' samples. The sequenced sample consisted of whole blood.

Written as DNA, the CDR3 is TGTGCCTGGAGCGACGGGACTAGCGGGGATGCAGATACGCAGTATTTT. This encodes CAWSDGTSGDADTQYF. The chain employs TRBV30 and TRBJ2-3; TRBD2 aligns across 13 bases. Germline assignment: CDR1 GTSNPN and CDR2 SVGIG (reference sequence). This CDR3 has 16 residues. The J segment lost 4 bases and the V segment lost 3 bases, leaving 7 bases of the junction unmatched.